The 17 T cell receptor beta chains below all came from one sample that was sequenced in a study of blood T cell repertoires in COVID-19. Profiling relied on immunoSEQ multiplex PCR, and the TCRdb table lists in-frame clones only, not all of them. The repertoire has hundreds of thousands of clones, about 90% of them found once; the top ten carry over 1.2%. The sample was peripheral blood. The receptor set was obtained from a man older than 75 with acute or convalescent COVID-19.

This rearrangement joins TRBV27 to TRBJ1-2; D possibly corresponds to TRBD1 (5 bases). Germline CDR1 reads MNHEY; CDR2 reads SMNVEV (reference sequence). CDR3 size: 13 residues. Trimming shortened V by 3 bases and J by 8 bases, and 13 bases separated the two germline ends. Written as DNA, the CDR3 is TGTGCCAGCAGTTTTGTTGGGGCCGTAGGCTACACCTTC. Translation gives CASSFVGAVGYTF.

The CDR3 here is CAVSPRDLAGTEAFF. CDR3 sequence (DNA): TGTGCCGTCTCTCCTAGGGACCTCGCGGGGACTGAAGCTTTCTTT. The chain combines TRBV10-3 with TRBJ1-1, with D maybe TRBD1 (5 bases). Trimming stripped 11 bases from V and 5 bases from J, with 24 bases between. The germline gives CDR1 ENHRY, CDR2 SYGVKD. This CDR3 spans 15 amino acids.

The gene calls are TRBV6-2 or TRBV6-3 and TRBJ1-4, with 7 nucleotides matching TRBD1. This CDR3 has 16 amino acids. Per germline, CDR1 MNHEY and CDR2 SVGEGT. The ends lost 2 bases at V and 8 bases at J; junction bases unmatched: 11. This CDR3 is CASSYPRGTVEEKLFF. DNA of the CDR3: TGTGCCAGCAGTTACCCGAGAGGGACAGTGGAAGAAAAACTGTTTTTT.

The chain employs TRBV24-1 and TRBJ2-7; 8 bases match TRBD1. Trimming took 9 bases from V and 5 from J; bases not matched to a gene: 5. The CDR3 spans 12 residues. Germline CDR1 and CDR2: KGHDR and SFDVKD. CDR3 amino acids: CATSGQGNEQYF. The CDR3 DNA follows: TGTGCCACCTCAGGACAGGGCAACGAGCAGTACTTC.

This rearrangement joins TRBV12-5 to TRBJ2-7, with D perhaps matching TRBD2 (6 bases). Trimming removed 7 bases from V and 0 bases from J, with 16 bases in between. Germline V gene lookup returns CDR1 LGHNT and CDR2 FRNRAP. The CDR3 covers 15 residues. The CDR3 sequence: CASALATGPSYEQYF. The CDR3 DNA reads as TGTGCTAGTGCCCTAGCGACCGGCCCCTCCTACGAGCAGTACTTC.

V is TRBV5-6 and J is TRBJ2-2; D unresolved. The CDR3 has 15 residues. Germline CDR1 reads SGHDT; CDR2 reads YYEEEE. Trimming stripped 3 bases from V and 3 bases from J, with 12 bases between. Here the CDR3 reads CASSSSPPYTGELFF. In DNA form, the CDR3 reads TGTGCCAGCAGCTCCTCCCCCCCCTACACCGGGGAGCTGTTTTTT.

CDR3: CASSDGRLSEQYF. The CDR3, as DNA: TGTGCCAGTAGTGACGGGAGGCTCAGTGAGCAGTACTTC. The rearrangement uses TRBV19 and TRBJ2-7; 7 bases line up with TRBD2. V lost 5 bases to trimming and J lost 7 bases; unmatched junction nucleotides: 8. This CDR3 is built from 13 residues. Germline V lookup: CDR1 LNHDA, CDR2 SQIVND (reference sequence).

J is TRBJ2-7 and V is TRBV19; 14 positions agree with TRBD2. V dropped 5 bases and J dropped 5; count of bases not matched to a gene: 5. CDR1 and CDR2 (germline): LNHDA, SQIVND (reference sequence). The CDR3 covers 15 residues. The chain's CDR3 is CASSPPGLAGDEQYF. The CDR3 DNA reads TGTGCCAGTAGTCCCCCGGGACTAGCGGGGGACGAGCAGTACTTC.

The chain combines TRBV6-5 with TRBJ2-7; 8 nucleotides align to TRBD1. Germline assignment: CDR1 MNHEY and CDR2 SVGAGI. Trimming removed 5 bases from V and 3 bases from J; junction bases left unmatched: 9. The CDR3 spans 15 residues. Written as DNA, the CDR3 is TGTGCCAGCAGTCTAAGGGACAGGAGCGTCTACGAGCAGTACTTC. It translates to CASSLRDRSVYEQYF.

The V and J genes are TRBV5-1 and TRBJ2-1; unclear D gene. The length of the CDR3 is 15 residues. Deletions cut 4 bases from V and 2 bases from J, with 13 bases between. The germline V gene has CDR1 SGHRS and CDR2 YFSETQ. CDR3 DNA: TGCGCCAGCAGCCCTCCGGGTCAAGCCTACAATGAGCAGTTCTTC. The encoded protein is CASSPPGQAYNEQFF.

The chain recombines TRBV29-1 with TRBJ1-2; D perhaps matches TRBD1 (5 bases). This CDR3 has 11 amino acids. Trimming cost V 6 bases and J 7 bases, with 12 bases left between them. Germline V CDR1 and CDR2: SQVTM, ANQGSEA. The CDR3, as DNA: TGCAGCGTCCAGGGTTGGGGTGGCTACACCTTC. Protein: CSVQGWGGYTF. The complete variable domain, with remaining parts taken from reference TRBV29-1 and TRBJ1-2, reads SAVISQKPSRDICQRGTSLTIQCQVDSQVTMMFWYRQQPGQSLTLIATANQGSEATYESGFVIDKFPISRPNLTFSTLTVSNMSPEDSSIYLCSVQGWGGYTFGSGTRLTVV.

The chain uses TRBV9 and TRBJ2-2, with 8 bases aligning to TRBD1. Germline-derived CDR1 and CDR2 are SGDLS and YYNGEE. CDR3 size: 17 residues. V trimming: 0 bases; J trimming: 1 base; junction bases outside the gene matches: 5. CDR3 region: CASSVDQGALNTGELFF. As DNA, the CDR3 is TGTGCCAGCAGCGTAGATCAGGGGGCCTTGAACACCGGGGAGCTGTTTTTT.

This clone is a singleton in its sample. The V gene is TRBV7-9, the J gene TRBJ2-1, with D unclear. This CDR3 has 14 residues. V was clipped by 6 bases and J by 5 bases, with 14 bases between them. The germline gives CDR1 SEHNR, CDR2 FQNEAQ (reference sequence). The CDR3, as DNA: TGTGCCAGCAGTCTCTTAGACTTGAACAATGAGCAGTTCTTC. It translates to CASSLLDLNNEQFF.

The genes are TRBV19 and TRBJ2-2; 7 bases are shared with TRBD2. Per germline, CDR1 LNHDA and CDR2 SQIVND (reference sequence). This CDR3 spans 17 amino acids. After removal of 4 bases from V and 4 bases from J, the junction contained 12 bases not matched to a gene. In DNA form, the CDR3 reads TGTGCCAGTAGTACCCGAAGGTCCGGGGAGGGCACCGGGGAGCTGTTTTTT. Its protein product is CASSTRRSGEGTGELFF.

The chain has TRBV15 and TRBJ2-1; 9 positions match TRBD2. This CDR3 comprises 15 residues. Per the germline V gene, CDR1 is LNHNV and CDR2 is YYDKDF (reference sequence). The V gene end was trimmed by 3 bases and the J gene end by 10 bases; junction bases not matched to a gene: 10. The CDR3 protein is CATSSLAGPPKEQFF. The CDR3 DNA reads TGTGCCACCAGCAGTCTAGCGGGGCCCCCTAAAGAGCAGTTCTTC.

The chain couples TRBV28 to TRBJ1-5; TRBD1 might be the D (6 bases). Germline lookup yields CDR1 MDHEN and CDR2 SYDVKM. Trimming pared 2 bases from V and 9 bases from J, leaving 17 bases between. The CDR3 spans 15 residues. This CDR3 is CASSLRGTYRGPQHF. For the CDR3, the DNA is TGTGCCAGCAGTTTAAGGGGGACCTATCGGGGGCCCCAGCATTTT.

This CDR3 is CASSQGDRGPPPNTEAFF. In nucleotides, the CDR3 is TGCGCCAGCAGCCAAGGTGACAGGGGGCCCCCCCCGAACACTGAAGCTTTCTTT. The chain links TRBV4-3 to TRBJ1-1, with TRBD1 identical over 10 bases. CDR1 and CDR2 from the germline V gene are LGHNA and YSLEER. The CDR3 totals 18 residues. V was pared by 1 base and J by 1 base, with 9 bases of the junction left unmatched.